One sample yielded the 24 T cell receptor beta chains listed below, sequenced in a study of blood T cell repertoires in COVID-19 (dated by TCRdb to about 2020). Library preparation employed the immunoSEQ multiplex PCR assay. Drawn from immuneACCESS, this table holds only the in-frame rearrangements with V and J called that TCRdb kept. Clones are partly lost; checked studies trace under half to an unresolved V gene and leave the rest unexplained. The sample has roughly 200,000 clones on record, about 90% of them singletons. Jointly, the top ten make up 1.5% to 2% of the sample. Sequencing was done on a sample of peripheral blood. The receptor source for this set is a man between 18 and 29 years old with active or convalescent COVID-19.

The CDR3 loop reads CASSLRTGSNTEAFF. The CDR3 DNA reads as TGCGCCAGCAGCCTCAGGACGGGAAGCAACACTGAAGCTTTCTTT. This rearrangement joins TRBV5-1 to TRBJ1-1; D gene unclear. Per the germline V gene, CDR1 is SGHRS and CDR2 is YFSETQ. This CDR3 region has 15 residues. V was cut by 4 bases and J by 2 bases, with 15 bases left in between.

The genes are TRBV30 and TRBJ1-1; TRBD1 agrees at 7 bases. Germline lookup yields CDR1 GTSNPN and CDR2 SVGIG (reference sequence). J gave up 2 bases and V 2 bases, and 5 bases lay outside the gene matches. The CDR3 is made up of 14 amino acids. For the CDR3, the DNA is TGTGCCTGGAGTATAAAGGGGGCCAACACTGAAGCTTTCTTT. Protein sequence: CAWSIKGANTEAFF. The full variable domain, its missing parts supplied by reference TRBV30 and TRBJ1-1, is SQTIHQWPATLVQPVGSPLSLECTVEGTSNPNLYWYRQAAGRGLQLLFYSVGIGQISSEVPQNLSASRPQDRQFILSSKKLLLSDSGFYLCAWSIKGANTEAFFGQGTRLTVV.

In nucleotides, the CDR3 is TGTGCCAGCAGTGCTTACCGGGACAGGGGCGCTGAAGCTTTCTTT. It is translated as CASSAYRDRGAEAFF. The J gene is TRBJ1-1, the V gene TRBV2; 10 bases are shared with TRBD1. This CDR3 region has 15 residues. CDR1 and CDR2 (germline): SNHLY, FYNNEI. V was pared by 4 bases and J by 6 bases, with 8 bases of the junction left unmatched.

The chain joins TRBV25-1 to TRBJ1-5, with 7 bases identical to TRBD1. Trimming took 1 base from V and 7 from J; bases not matched to a gene: 4. The germline gives CDR1 MGHDK, CDR2 SYGVNS. This CDR3 contains 14 residues. The CDR3 is CASSESGGGQPQHF. CDR3 coding DNA: TGTGCCAGCAGTGAATCAGGGGGTGGACAGCCCCAGCATTTT. Using reference TRBV25-1 and TRBJ1-5 for the parts outside the CDR3, the full variable domain is EADIYQTPRYLVIGTGKKITLECSQTMGHDKMYWYQQDPGMELHLIHYSYGVNSTEKGDLSSESTVSRIRTEHFPLTLESARPSHTSQYLCASSESGGGQPQHFGDGTRLSIL.

This clone was seen a single time. The V and J genes are TRBV12-3 or TRBV12-4 and TRBJ1-1; the D is unclear. CDR3 length: 13 residues. V lost 3 bases to trimming and J lost 1 base, with 6 bases between them. The CDR3 here is CASSFWPNTEAFF. CDR3 DNA sequence: TGTGCCAGCAGTTTCTGGCCGAACACTGAAGCTTTCTTT.

The gene calls are TRBV2 and TRBJ2-2; D perhaps matches TRBD1 (5 bases). The germline V gene encodes CDR1 SNHLY and CDR2 FYNNEI. V lost 4 bases and J 3 bases, leaving 9 bases between the germline ends. The CDR3 has 14 amino acids. CDR3 amino acids: CASSARVYTGELFF. CDR3 bases: TGTGCCAGCAGTGCCAGGGTATACACCGGGGAGCTGTTTTTT.

J is TRBJ2-7 and V is TRBV27; D might be TRBD1 (6 bases). Trimming left V 5 bases short and J 4 bases short, with 6 bases between. CDR3 length: 11 residues. Germline loops: CDR1 MNHEY, CDR2 SMNVEV (reference sequence). The DNA of the CDR3 is TGTGCCAGCAGTCAGGGGTACGAGCAGTACTTC. It translates to CASSQGYEQYF.

V usage is TRBV5-8 and J usage is TRBJ2-2; 9 nucleotides align to TRBD1. The V and J ends lost 7 bases and 4 bases, in that order; junction bases with no gene match: 5. From germline, CDR1 is SGHTS and CDR2 YDEGEE. This CDR3 has 14 residues. CDR3 sequence: CASHRDRVTGELFF. DNA of the CDR3: TGTGCCAGCCACCGGGACAGGGTCACCGGGGAGCTGTTTTTT.

The genes are TRBV7-3 and TRBJ1-1; maybe TRBD1 (5 bases). CDR3 length: 15 residues. CDR1 and CDR2 (germline): SGHTA, FQGTGA. Trimming stripped 3 bases from V and 3 bases from J, with 14 bases between. The CDR3 DNA reads TGTGCCAGCAGCTTTCACCCAGGGAAGGACACTGAAGCTTTCTTT. This translates into CASSFHPGKDTEAFF.

The rearrangement links TRBV28 to TRBJ1-1; D not resolved. CDR1 MDHEN and CDR2 SYDVKM come from the germline V gene. Trimming cost V 2 bases and J 10 bases, with 11 bases left between them. There are 12 residues in the CDR3. The CDR3 nucleotides read TGTGCCAGCAGTTTAATGAGGAGGGTAGCTTTCTTT. Encoded protein: CASSLMRRVAFF. Supplemented by reference TRBV28 and TRBJ1-1, the full variable domain reads DVKVTQSSRYLVKRTGEKVFLECVQDMDHENMFWYRQDPGLGLRLIYFSYDVKMKEKGDIPEGYSVSREKKERFSLILESASTNQTSMYLCASSLMRRVAFFGQGTRLTVV.

The chain uses TRBV30 and TRBJ2-7; 10 bases are a match to TRBD1. The V and J ends lost 3 bases and 3 bases, in that order; junction bases with no gene match: 5. In germline, CDR1 is GTSNPN, CDR2 SVGIG (reference sequence). The CDR3 sequence is 14 residues long. The chain's CDR3 is CAWSEDRGVYEQYF. The DNA of the CDR3 is TGTGCCTGGAGCGAGGACAGGGGGGTCTACGAGCAGTACTTC.

The chain carries TRBV5-1 and TRBJ1-1; D call uncertain. This CDR3 is built from 14 residues. The germline gives CDR1 SGHRS, CDR2 YFSETQ. Trimming took 0 bases from V and 1 from J, leaving 7 bases between them. CDR3 residues: CASSLDIQNTEAFF. CDR3 DNA sequence: TGCGCCAGCAGCTTGGACATACAGAACACTGAAGCTTTCTTT.

This rearrangement joins TRBV18 to TRBJ2-6, with D possibly TRBD1 on 5 matching bases. The CDR3 length is 16 residues. V lost 5 bases, J lost 0 bases, and 11 bases lay in between. CDR1 is KGHSH, CDR2 LQKENI, per germline. CDR3 bases: TGTGCCAGCTCAACCCAACAGGACTCTGGGGCCAACGTCCTGACTTTC. This codes for CASSTQQDSGANVLTF.

The chain combines TRBV19 with TRBJ1-1; no clear D gene. CDR1 and CDR2 from the germline V gene are LNHDA and SQIVND (reference sequence). This CDR3 region has 12 residues. The germline V and J ends were trimmed by 6 bases and 3 bases, with 8 bases remaining between them. CDR3 protein: CASRHQYTEAFF. DNA of the CDR3: TGTGCCAGTAGACACCAGTACACTGAAGCTTTCTTT. The complete variable domain, with remaining parts taken from reference TRBV19 and TRBJ1-1, reads DGGITQSPKYLFRKEGQNVTLSCEQNLNHDAMYWYRQDPGQGLRLIYYSQIVNDFQKGDIAEGYSVSREKKESFPLTVTSAQKNPTAFYLCASRHQYTEAFFGQGTRLTVV.

The chain's CDR3 is CASSLTGGYEQYF. The DNA for the CDR3 is TGTGCCAGCAGTTTGACAGGGGGCTACGAGCAGTACTTC. The V gene is TRBV27, the J gene TRBJ2-7; the match to TRBD1 covers 9 bases. This CDR3 is built from 13 residues. The V gene end was trimmed by 3 bases and the J gene end by 3 bases; junction bases not matched to a gene: 0. Germline CDR1 reads MNHEY; CDR2 reads SMNVEV (reference sequence).

About this clone itself: This sample also contains other DNA sequences that code for the same CDR3. The rearrangement links TRBV11-2 to TRBJ2-7; 7 bases agree with TRBD1. V lost 2 bases, J lost 7 bases, and 11 bases stayed unmatched. CDR1 is SGHAT, CDR2 FQNNGV, per germline. CDR3 length equals 15 residues. CDR3 sequence reads: CASSLTGAPPWEQYF. The CDR3, as DNA: TGTGCCAGCAGCTTAACAGGGGCCCCACCGTGGGAGCAGTACTTC.

This clone was found once. This chain connects TRBV7-9 to TRBJ1-2, with 8 bases aligning to TRBD1. CDR3 length: 13 residues. The germline V gene encodes CDR1 SEHNR and CDR2 FQNEAQ (reference sequence). V dropped 4 bases and J dropped 8; count of bases not matched to a gene: 6. The CDR3 DNA follows: TGTGCCAGCAGCTACGGACAGGGAGGAGGCTACACCTTC. It specifies CASSYGQGGGYTF.

The rearrangement joins TRBV2 to TRBJ1-2; 7 positions match TRBD1. The CDR3 runs to 13 residues. Germline V CDR1 and CDR2: SNHLY, FYNNEI. J gave up 10 bases and V 6 bases, and 11 bases lay outside the gene matches. The CDR3 protein is CASRLEGAGDYTF. The DNA for the CDR3 is TGTGCCAGCAGGCTCGAGGGGGCAGGGGACTACACCTTC.

The chain carries TRBV7-8 and TRBJ1-2; D is perhaps TRBD1 (5 bases). V gave up 4 bases and J gave up 1 base, with 7 bases separating them. Germline V gene data show CDR1 as SGHVS and CDR2 as FQNEAQ. The CDR3 sequence is 13 residues long. CDR3 region: CASSSQVNYGYTF. CDR3 sequence (DNA): TGTGCCAGCAGCTCACAGGTTAACTATGGCTACACCTTC.

This clone was seen a handful of times. This chain links TRBV27 with TRBJ1-2, with a weak D call TRBD1 (5 bases). With 2 bases removed from V and 4 bases from J, the gap between germline ends came to 8 bases. This CDR3 spans 13 amino acids. Looked up from germline, CDR1 is MNHEY and CDR2 is SMNVEV (reference sequence). CDR3 DNA: TGTGCCAGCAGTTTAGACAGAACCTATGGCTACACCTTC. It encodes CASSLDRTYGYTF.

This chain uses TRBV7-2 with TRBJ2-3; the D is unclear. This CDR3 has 15 amino acids. Germline-derived CDR1 and CDR2 are SGHTA and FQGNSA. Between the trimmed V and J ends, which lost 5 bases and 3 bases, there was a span of 15 bases. In nucleotides, the CDR3 is TGTGCCAGCAGCCCCCGGGTCTGGAGTACAGATACGCAGTATTTT. Its translation is CASSPRVWSTDTQYF.

The V gene is TRBV6-1, the J gene TRBJ2-7; 8 bases are a match to TRBD2. CDR1 and CDR2 (germline): MNHNS, SASEGT. V lost 6 bases to trimming and J lost 2 bases; unmatched junction nucleotides: 12. The CDR3 is made up of 16 amino acids. CDR3 sequence reads: CASRESSSGPAYEQYF. For the CDR3, the DNA is TGTGCCAGCAGAGAATCTTCTAGCGGGCCCGCCTACGAGCAGTACTTC.

The gene calls are TRBV19 and TRBJ2-2, with TRBD1 matching 10 bases. The germline CDR1 and CDR2 sequences are LNHDA and SQIVND (reference sequence). The CDR3 loop spans 14 amino acids. V shed 11 bases and J 1 base; nucleotides not matched to a gene: 4. CDR3 sequence reads: CAGGQGENTGELFF. The CDR3 region has the DNA TGTGCCGGCGGACAGGGGGAGAACACCGGGGAGCTGTTTTTT.

This rearrangement joins TRBV19 to TRBJ1-6; D call uncertain. CDR1 and CDR2 from the germline V gene are LNHDA and SQIVND (reference sequence). This CDR3 is built from 12 residues. V lost 9 bases and J lost 8, with 11 bases in between. The CDR3 spells CASSEVDSPLHF. The CDR3 DNA is TGTGCCAGCTCCGAGGTGGATTCACCCCTCCACTTT. The whole variable domain, filled in from reference TRBV19 and TRBJ1-6, reads DGGITQSPKYLFRKEGQNVTLSCEQNLNHDAMYWYRQDPGQGLRLIYYSQIVNDFQKGDIAEGYSVSREKKESFPLTVTSAQKNPTAFYLCASSEVDSPLHFGNGTRLTVT.